This T cell receptor (beta chain) was identified during a study of post-analysis software for immune sequencing data. General observations from the study: Compared with controls, patients had more of roughly five TRBV segments, including TRBV5-6, TRBV5-1 and TRBV20-1. Multiple sclerosis was associated with a significant reduction in normalized Chao1 diversity relative to controls.

This clonotype has only a few counts. Antigen unknown. The germline CDR1 and CDR2 sequences are DFQATT and SNEGSKA (reference sequence). CDR3 length: 14 amino acids. The authors incorporated unique molecular identifiers into the TCR beta cDNA libraries. TCRdb fed the PCR reads into MiXCR, producing one record per CDR3 protein. The data hold 700,000 to 900,000 distinct CDR3 sequences, with more than 45% observed a single time. This sequence originates from a girl between 5 and 17 years old with multiple sclerosis. The chain uses TRBV20-1 and TRBJ2-7, with TRBD2 matching over 12 bases. The end of the DNA is better explained by TRBJ2-5, so the J call may be wrong. The sequenced material came from blood. CDR3 nucleotides: TGCAGTGCTGGTCGACTAGCGGGAGAGGAGACCCAGTACTTC. It yields the protein CSAGRLAGEETQYF.